In this sample, the clone carrying this TCR beta chain turned up a few times. Antigen: not known. This entry is derived from a study of cytomegalovirus exposure and HLA in healthy donors. Germline assignment: CDR1 LNHNV and CDR2 YYDKDF (reference sequence). This CDR3 is 15 amino acids long. Primers included in the PCR were 60 Vbeta and 13 Jbeta primers. The repertoire was sequenced with immunoSEQ multiplex PCR; TCRdb's copy has only in-frame clones and lacks some. The repertoire holds about 43,000 clones, with more than 45% as singletons. Findings and limits, study-wide: Many donors carried some public TCRs, although rarity characterized most TCR sequences. Trimming of TCR beta V- and J-genes showed a link, identified in a later analysis, to a missense DCLRE1C variant. V segments that were indistinguishable, TRBV6-2 and TRBV6-3 among them, were omitted from analysis. Per a later analysis, HLA-associated TCR beta chains showed more clonal expansion than other, equally common TCR beta chains.

This chain connects TRBV15 to TRBJ2-5; D unclear. Matching the DNA end better, TRBJ2-7 makes the J call doubtful. This receptor was taken from a man in his fifties or sixties in good health and CMV-seronegative. Sequenced sample: PBMCs. CDR3: CATSRDLSPVYEQYF. DNA for the CDR3: TGTGCCACCAGCAGAGATCTGAGCCCTGTTTACGAGCAGTACTTC.